This TCR beta chain was retrieved from a study of Ad26.COV2.S vaccination and SARS-CoV-2 variants. Noted treatment: some 20 received Ad26.COV2.S at low or high dose, single or two shots; about 5 received placebo; per-sample allocation not given. Sampling happened 63 days after the first vaccine or placebo injection. The V end lost 4 bases, the J end lost 7 bases, and 17 bases lay between the germline ends. The CDR3 covers 15 residues. The V gene's germline CDR1 is SGHDT and CDR2 YYEEEE. TCRdb's copy holds only in-frame clones and misses some; the assay was immunoSEQ multiplex PCR. Found here are about 420,000 clones, around 87% of them singletons; the top ten hold 3.6%.

The V call is TRBV5-6, the J call TRBJ1-4; tentative D call: TRBD1 (5 bases). The clonotype comes from a person between 18 and 60 years old who received the Ad26.COV2.S COVID-19 vaccine or a placebo. The specimen was peripheral blood, collected in a trial of Ad26.COV2.S vaccine versus placebo. The CDR3 DNA sequence: TGTGCCAGCAGCCCCTACAGGCAAGCGTTTGAAAAACTGTTTTTT. This codes for CASSPYRQAFEKLFF.